The 22 T cell receptor beta chains given below trace back to one sample, sequenced in a study of cytomegalovirus exposure and HLA in healthy donors. It was with 60 Vbeta and 13 Jbeta primers that the PCR ran. Clones were sequenced by immunoSEQ multiplex PCR, and TCRdb holds only the in-frame ones, with some missing. The sample has around 190,000 clones; approximately 79% are singletons. Source material: PBMCs. These TCRs come from a woman aged 18 to 35 in good health and CMV-seronegative.

The chain links TRBV7-2 to TRBJ2-1, with D perhaps matching TRBD2 (6 bases). CDR3 length: 15 residues. Trimming removed 5 bases from V and 5 bases from J, with 16 bases in between. In germline, CDR1 is SGHTA, CDR2 FQGNSA. The CDR3: CASSPTGLLNNEQFF. The CDR3 coding sequence is TGTGCCAGCAGCCCGACGGGACTCCTTAACAATGAGCAGTTCTTC.

The table lists this clone with a count of one. CDR3 protein: CASSVGQGTSPLHF. CDR3 bases: TGTGCCAGCAGCGTAGGGCAGGGGACGTCACCCCTCCACTTT. The chain links TRBV9 to TRBJ1-6; D perhaps matches TRBD1 (6 bases). The germline V gene has CDR1 SGDLS and CDR2 YYNGEE. The germline V and J ends were trimmed by 0 bases and 10 bases, with 11 bases remaining between them. The CDR3 contains 14 residues.

In its sample, this clone was seen once. The chain combines TRBV28 with TRBJ1-4, with 12 bases matching TRBD1. CDR3 length: 16 amino acids. The V segment lost 3 bases and the J segment 7 bases; nucleotides outside the gene matches: 6. CDR1 and CDR2 from the germline V gene are MDHEN and SYDVKM. The CDR3 DNA sequence: TGTGCCAGCAGTTTGTGGGACAGGGGGCGAGGTGAAAAACTGTTTTTT. This encodes CASSLWDRGRGEKLFF.

V is TRBV2 and J is TRBJ2-1, with D possibly matching TRBD1 (5 bases). The germline gives CDR1 SNHLY, CDR2 FYNNEI. This CDR3 is 13 amino acids long. Trimming took 8 bases from V and 7 from J, leaving 15 bases between them. CDR3 in DNA: TGTGCCAGCTTAGGACATAAGGGGAATGAGCAGTTCTTC. Its protein is CASLGHKGNEQFF.

CDR3 DNA: TGTGCCAGCAGCTTCGCGCAGGAAGCCGGCCGTGGGACCCAGTACTTC. Protein product: CASSFAQEAGRGTQYF. The J gene is TRBJ2-5, the V gene TRBV7-3; D is uncertain. The germline gives CDR1 SGHTA, CDR2 FQGTGA. V lost 3 bases and J 7 bases, leaving 21 bases between the germline ends. The CDR3 has 16 residues.

The chain carries TRBV10-3 and TRBJ2-7; 7 bases are shared with TRBD2. CDR3 length: 16 residues. V gave up 0 bases and J gave up 1 base; unmatched junction bases: 6. Looked up from germline, CDR1 is ENHRY and CDR2 is SYGVKD. DNA for the CDR3: TGTGCCATCAGTGAGTCGTATGCTAGCGGATCCTACGAGCAGTACTTC. This codes for CAISESYASGSYEQYF.

The rearrangement links TRBV27 to TRBJ1-4; D is unresolved. The CDR3 sequence is 14 residues long. V lost 7 bases and J 10 bases, leaving 19 bases between the germline ends. The germline V gene has CDR1 MNHEY and CDR2 SMNVEV (reference sequence). DNA for the CDR3: TGTGCCAGCACCACCTGGCGGGTGGAGGGAAAACTGTTTTTT. Protein: CASTTWRVEGKLFF.

The V gene is TRBV21-1, the J gene TRBJ2-7; TRBD1 is the table's D call and was not checked against the DNA. TRBV21-1 is a documented pseudogene. The CDR3 covers 16 residues. The chain's CDR3 is CASSRRDRVKAYEQYF. In DNA, the CDR3 is TGTGCCAGCAGCAGACGGGACAGGGTTAAAGCCTACGAGCAGTACTTC.

This chain uses TRBV4-2 with TRBJ1-2; unclear D gene. The V end lost 0 bases, the J end lost 7 bases, and 15 bases lay between the germline ends. This CDR3 is built from 15 residues. CDR1 LGHNA and CDR2 YNFKEQ come from the germline V gene. The CDR3 coding sequence is TGTGCCAGCAGCCAAGATCCTAGAGGGTCTGCTGGCTACACCTTC. Amino acid sequence: CASSQDPRGSAGYTF.

A few counts support this clone. The rearrangement links TRBV13 to TRBJ2-7; TRBD2 matches at 12 bases. CDR1 PRHDT and CDR2 FYEKMQ come from the germline V gene (reference sequence). This CDR3 is built from 16 residues. V was pared by 5 bases and J by 6 bases, with 11 bases of the junction left unmatched. CDR3 sequence: CASSPDRLAGAGEQYF. Here the CDR3 DNA reads TGTGCCAGCAGCCCCGATAGACTAGCGGGGGCTGGCGAGCAGTACTTC.

This chain connects TRBV30 to TRBJ1-5; a weak D match, TRBD1 (6 bases). The CDR3 is made up of 14 amino acids. CDR1 and CDR2 (germline): GTSNPN, SVGIG (reference sequence). The ends were cut back, 4 bases at V and 0 bases at J, with 10 bases in the middle. The CDR3 region has the DNA TGTGCCTGGACCGGGACAAATAGCAATCAGCCCCAGCATTTT. Protein product: CAWTGTNSNQPQHF.

This chain joins TRBV6-6 and TRBJ1-2; 8 bases match TRBD1. This CDR3 has 14 amino acids. V gave up 2 bases and J gave up 7 bases; unmatched junction bases: 6. CDR1 and CDR2 from the germline V gene are MNHNY and SVGAGI (reference sequence). CDR3 DNA sequence: TGTGCCAGCAGTTACGACAGGGGTTTTTTTGGCTACACCTTC. Residues: CASSYDRGFFGYTF.

The chain employs TRBV7-2 and TRBJ2-1; TRBD2 might be the D (6 bases). The germline V and J ends were trimmed by 4 bases and 2 bases, with 12 bases remaining between them. Germline assignment: CDR1 SGHTA and CDR2 FQGNSA. The CDR3 totals 15 residues. The DNA for the CDR3 is TGTGCCAGCAGCTGGAGCGGGTTCGCCTACAATGAGCAGTTCTTC. Its translation is CASSWSGFAYNEQFF.

V is TRBV28 and J is TRBJ2-7; D is possibly TRBD2 (6 bases). The V and J ends lost 1 base and 5 bases respectively, with 12 bases between them. The CDR3 runs to 14 residues. The germline gives CDR1 MDHEN, CDR2 SYDVKM. The DNA for the CDR3 is TGTGCCAGCAGTTTATTCGCTAGCGCCAACGAGCAGTACTTC. This encodes CASSLFASANEQYF.

The chain employs TRBV18 and TRBJ2-1; 7 nucleotides agree with TRBD2. Germline V CDR1 and CDR2: KGHSH, LQKENI. The CDR3 extends over 16 amino acids. V was clipped by 0 bases and J by 3 bases; unmatched bases: 5. CDR3 DNA: TGTGCCAGCTCACCACCGGGGAAGCGGGACTACAATGAGCAGTTCTTC. Its translation: CASSPPGKRDYNEQFF.

In its sample, this clone was seen a few times. The chain has TRBV13 and TRBJ2-1, with 11 bases identical to TRBD2. The CDR3 has 13 amino acids. J was trimmed by 10 bases and V by 5 bases; bases with no gene match: 4. The germline V gene has CDR1 PRHDT and CDR2 FYEKMQ (reference sequence). The CDR3 region is CASSAGTSGEQFF. CDR3 nucleotides: TGTGCCAGCAGCGCGGGGACTAGCGGAGAGCAGTTCTTC.

V is TRBV6-5 and J is TRBJ2-1; 14 bases match TRBD2. This CDR3 has 15 residues. The germline gives CDR1 MNHEY, CDR2 SVGAGI. With V trimmed by 6 bases and J by 9 bases, 7 bases remained unmatched. The CDR3 spells CASRPTSGGAGEQFF. DNA of the CDR3: TGTGCCAGCAGACCGACTAGCGGGGGGGCCGGTGAGCAGTTCTTC.

The chain carries TRBV9 and TRBJ2-3; TRBD1 matches 7 bases. The trim removed 4 bases at V and 0 bases at J, leaving 2 bases unmatched. The CDR3 consists of 14 residues. The V gene's germline CDR1 is SGDLS and CDR2 YYNGEE. The CDR3: CASSRGQSTDTQYF. The CDR3 DNA reads TGTGCCAGCAGCCGGGGACAGAGCACAGATACGCAGTATTTT.

This clone has only a few counts. The rearrangement joins TRBV5-4 to TRBJ1-1, with 7 bases lining up with TRBD1. This CDR3 has 13 residues. The J segment lost 4 bases and the V segment lost 3 bases, leaving 3 bases of the junction unmatched. CDR1 is SGHNT and CDR2 is YYREEE in the germline V gene (reference sequence). Here the CDR3 DNA reads TGTGCCAGCAGCTCAGGGGGATCCACTGAAGCTTTCTTT. Amino acid sequence: CASSSGGSTEAFF. The whole variable domain, filled in from reference TRBV5-4 and TRBJ1-1, reads ETGVTQSPTHLIKTRGQQVTLRCSSQSGHNTVSWYQQALGQGPQFIFQYYREEENGRGNFPPRFSGLQFPNYSSELNVNALELDDSALYLCASSSGGSTEAFFGQGTRLTVV.

This rearrangement joins TRBV7-9 to TRBJ1-1; 7 bases agree with TRBD1. CDR3 length: 14 amino acids. The ends lost 5 bases at V and 0 bases at J; junction bases unmatched: 3. From germline, CDR1 is SEHNR and CDR2 FQNEAQ (reference sequence). This chain's CDR3 is CASSLGQVNTEAFF. The CDR3, as DNA: TGTGCCAGCAGCCTTGGACAGGTGAACACTGAAGCTTTCTTT.

The chain couples TRBV28 to TRBJ2-7; D possibly corresponds to TRBD2 (6 bases). The CDR3 length is 10 residues. The V gene's germline CDR1 is MDHEN and CDR2 SYDVKM. The germline V and J ends were trimmed by 11 bases and 3 bases, with 8 bases remaining between them. This CDR3 is CASGGYEQYF. As DNA, the CDR3 is TGTGCCTCCGGGGGCTACGAGCAGTACTTC.

The chain combines TRBV20-1 with TRBJ1-2, with D uncertain. This CDR3 region has 11 residues. CDR1 and CDR2 (germline): DFQATT, SNEGSKA (reference sequence). V was shortened by 5 bases and J by 0 bases, with 4 bases between the two germline ends. CDR3 nucleotides: TGCAGTGCTGCGACTAACTATGGCTACACCTTC. As protein: CSAATNYGYTF.